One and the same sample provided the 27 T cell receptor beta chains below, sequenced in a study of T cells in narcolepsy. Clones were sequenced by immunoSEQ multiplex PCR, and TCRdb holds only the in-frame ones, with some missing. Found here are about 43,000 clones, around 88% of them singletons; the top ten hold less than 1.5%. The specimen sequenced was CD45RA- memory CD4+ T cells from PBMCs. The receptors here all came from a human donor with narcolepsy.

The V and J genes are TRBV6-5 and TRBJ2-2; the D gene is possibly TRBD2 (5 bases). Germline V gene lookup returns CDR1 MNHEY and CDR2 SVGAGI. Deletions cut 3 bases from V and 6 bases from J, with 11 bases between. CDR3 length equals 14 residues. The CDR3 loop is CASSYRGSPGELFF. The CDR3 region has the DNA TGTGCCAGCAGTTATCGGGGATCCCCCGGGGAGCTGTTTTTT.

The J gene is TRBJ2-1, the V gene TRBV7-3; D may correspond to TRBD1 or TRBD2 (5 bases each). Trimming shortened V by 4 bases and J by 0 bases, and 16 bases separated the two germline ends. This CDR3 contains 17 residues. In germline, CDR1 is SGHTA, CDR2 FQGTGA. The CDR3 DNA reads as TGTGCCAGCAGCTCCCTCCCAGGGACGCCCTCCTACAATGAGCAGTTCTTC. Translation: CASSSLPGTPSYNEQFF.

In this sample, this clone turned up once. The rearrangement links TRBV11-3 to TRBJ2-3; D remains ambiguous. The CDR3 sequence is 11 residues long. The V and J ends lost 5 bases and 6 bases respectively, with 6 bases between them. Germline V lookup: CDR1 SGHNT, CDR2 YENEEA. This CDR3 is CASSRADTQYF. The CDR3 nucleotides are TGTGCCAGCAGCCGCGCGGATACGCAGTATTTT.

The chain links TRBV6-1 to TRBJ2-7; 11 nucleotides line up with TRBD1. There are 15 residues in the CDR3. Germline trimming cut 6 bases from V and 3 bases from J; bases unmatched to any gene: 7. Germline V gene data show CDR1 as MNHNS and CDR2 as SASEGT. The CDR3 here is CASRAGTGGDYEQYF. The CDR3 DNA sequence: TGTGCCAGCAGAGCCGGGACAGGGGGGGACTACGAGCAGTACTTC.

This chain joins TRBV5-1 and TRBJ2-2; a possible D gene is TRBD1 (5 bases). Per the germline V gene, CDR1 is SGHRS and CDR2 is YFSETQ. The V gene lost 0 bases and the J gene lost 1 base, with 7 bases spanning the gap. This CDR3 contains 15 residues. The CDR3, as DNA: TGCGCCAGCAGCTTGGAGGGGCAGAACACCGGGGAGCTGTTTTTT. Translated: CASSLEGQNTGELFF.

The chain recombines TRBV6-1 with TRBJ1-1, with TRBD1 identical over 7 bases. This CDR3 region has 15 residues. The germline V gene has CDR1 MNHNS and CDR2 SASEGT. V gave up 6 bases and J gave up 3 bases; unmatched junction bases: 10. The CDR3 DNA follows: TGTGCCAGCAGCGCGCGACAGGGAATAGACACTGAAGCTTTCTTT. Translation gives CASSARQGIDTEAFF.

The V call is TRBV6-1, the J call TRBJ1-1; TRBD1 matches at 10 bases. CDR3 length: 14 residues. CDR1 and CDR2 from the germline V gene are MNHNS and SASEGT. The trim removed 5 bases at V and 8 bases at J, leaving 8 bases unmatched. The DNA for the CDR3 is TGTGCCAGCAGTAGACGACAGGGGGCTGGGGAAGCTTTCTTT. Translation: CASSRRQGAGEAFF.

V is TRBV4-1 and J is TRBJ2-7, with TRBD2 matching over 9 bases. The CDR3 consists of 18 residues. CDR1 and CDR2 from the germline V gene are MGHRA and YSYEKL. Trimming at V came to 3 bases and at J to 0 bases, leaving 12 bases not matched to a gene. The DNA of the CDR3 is TGCGCCAGCAGCCACGGAGCGGGGGGCCTCCTCAGCTCCTACGAGCAGTACTTC. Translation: CASSHGAGGLLSSYEQYF.

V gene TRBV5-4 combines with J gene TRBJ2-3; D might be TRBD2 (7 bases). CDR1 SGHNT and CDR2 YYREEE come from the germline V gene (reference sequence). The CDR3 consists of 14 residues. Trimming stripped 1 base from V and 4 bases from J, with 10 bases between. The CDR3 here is CASSLRGAADTQYF. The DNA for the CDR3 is TGTGCCAGCAGCTTGCGGGGGGCCGCAGATACGCAGTATTTT.

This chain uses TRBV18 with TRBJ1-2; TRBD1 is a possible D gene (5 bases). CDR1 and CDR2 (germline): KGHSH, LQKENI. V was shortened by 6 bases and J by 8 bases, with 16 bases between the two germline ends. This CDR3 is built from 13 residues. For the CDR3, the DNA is TGTGCCAGCTCGGCGTTAGTCAGGGAGGGCTACACCTTC. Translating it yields CASSALVREGYTF.

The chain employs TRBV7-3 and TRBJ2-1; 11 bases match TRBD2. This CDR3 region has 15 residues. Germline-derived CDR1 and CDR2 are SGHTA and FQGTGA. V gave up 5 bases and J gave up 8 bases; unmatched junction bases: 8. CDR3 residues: CASSATSGGGDEQFF. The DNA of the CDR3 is TGTGCCAGCAGCGCCACTAGCGGGGGAGGCGATGAGCAGTTCTTC.

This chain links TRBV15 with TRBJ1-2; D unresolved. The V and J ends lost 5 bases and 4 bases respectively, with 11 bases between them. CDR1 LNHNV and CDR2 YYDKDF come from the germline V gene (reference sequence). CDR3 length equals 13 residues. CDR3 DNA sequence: TGTGCCACCAGCGGGAGTTCCGTCTATGGCTACACCTTC. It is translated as CATSGSSVYGYTF.

The CDR3 nucleotides read TGTGCCAGCAGCTTGGTTATCGGCAACACAGATACGCAGTATTTT. As protein: CASSLVIGNTDTQYF. The chain couples TRBV5-6 to TRBJ2-3; D call uncertain. Trimming left V 0 bases short and J 2 bases short, with 10 bases between. This CDR3 is built from 15 residues. The germline CDR1 and CDR2 sequences are SGHDT and YYEEEE.

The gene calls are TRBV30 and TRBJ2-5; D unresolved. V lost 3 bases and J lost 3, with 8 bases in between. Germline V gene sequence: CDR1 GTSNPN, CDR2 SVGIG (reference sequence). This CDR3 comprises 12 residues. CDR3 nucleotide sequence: TGTGCCTGGAGACTGAATAAAGAGACCCAGTACTTC. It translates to CAWRLNKETQYF.

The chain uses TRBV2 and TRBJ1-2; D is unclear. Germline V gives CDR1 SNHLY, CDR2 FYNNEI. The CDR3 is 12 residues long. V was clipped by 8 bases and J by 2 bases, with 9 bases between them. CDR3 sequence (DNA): TGTGCCAGCGTCTCAGCCAACTATGGCTACACCTTC. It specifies CASVSANYGYTF.

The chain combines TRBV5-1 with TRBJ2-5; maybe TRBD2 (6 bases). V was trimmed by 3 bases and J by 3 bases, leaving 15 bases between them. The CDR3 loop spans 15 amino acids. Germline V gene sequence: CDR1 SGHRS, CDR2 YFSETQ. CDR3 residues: CASSYSGGTEETQYF. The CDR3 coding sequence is TGCGCCAGCAGCTACTCCGGGGGAACCGAAGAGACCCAGTACTTC.

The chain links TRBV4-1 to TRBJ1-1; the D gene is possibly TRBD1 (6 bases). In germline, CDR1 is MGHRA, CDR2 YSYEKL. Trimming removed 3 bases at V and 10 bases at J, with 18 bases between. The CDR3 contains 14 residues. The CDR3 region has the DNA TGCGCCAGCAGCCACCCCGGACAGTACGGCGTAGCTTTCTTT. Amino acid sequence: CASSHPGQYGVAFF.

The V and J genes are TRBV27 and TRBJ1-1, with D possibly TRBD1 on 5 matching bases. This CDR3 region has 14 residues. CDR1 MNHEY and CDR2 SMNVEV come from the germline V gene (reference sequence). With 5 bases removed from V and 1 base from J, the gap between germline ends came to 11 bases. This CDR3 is CASSTRQRNTEAFF. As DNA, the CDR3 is TGTGCCAGCAGTACCCGACAGAGGAACACTGAAGCTTTCTTT.

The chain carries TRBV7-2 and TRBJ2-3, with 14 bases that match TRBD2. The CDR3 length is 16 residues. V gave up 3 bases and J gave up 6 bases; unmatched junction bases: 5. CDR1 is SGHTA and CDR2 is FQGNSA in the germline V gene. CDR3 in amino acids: CASSFRLAGGGDTQYF. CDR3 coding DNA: TGTGCCAGCAGCTTCCGACTAGCGGGAGGGGGGGATACGCAGTATTTT.

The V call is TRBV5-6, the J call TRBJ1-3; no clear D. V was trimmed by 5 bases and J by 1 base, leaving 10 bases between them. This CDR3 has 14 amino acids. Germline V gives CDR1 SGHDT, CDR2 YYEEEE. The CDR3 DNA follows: TGTGCCAGCAGTCTGCGGGATTCTGGAAACACCATATATTTT. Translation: CASSLRDSGNTIYF.

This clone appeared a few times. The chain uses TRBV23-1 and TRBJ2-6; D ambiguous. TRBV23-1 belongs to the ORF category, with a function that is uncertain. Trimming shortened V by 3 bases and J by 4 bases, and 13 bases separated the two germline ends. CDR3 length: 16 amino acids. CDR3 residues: CASSHLCGAGANVLTF. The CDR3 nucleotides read TGCGCCAGCAGTCATCTGTGTGGCGCAGGGGCCAACGTCCTGACTTTC.

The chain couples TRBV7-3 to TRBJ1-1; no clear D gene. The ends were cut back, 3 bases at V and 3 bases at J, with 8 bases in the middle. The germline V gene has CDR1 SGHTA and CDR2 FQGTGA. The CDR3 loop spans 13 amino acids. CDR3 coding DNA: TGTGCCAGCAGCTTTGACCGGGACACTGAAGCTTTCTTT. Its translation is CASSFDRDTEAFF. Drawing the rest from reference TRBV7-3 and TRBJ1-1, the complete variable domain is GAGVSQTPSNKVTEKGKYVELRCDPISGHTALYWYRQSLGQGPEFLIYFQGTGAADDSGLPNDRFFAVRPEGSVSTLKIQRTERGDSAVYLCASSFDRDTEAFFGQGTRLTVV.

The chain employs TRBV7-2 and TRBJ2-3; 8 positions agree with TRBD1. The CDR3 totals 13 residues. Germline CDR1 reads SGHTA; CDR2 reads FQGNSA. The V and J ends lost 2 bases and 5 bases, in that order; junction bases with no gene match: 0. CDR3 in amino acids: CASSLTGGDTQYF. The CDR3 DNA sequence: TGTGCCAGCAGCTTAACAGGGGGAGATACGCAGTATTTT.

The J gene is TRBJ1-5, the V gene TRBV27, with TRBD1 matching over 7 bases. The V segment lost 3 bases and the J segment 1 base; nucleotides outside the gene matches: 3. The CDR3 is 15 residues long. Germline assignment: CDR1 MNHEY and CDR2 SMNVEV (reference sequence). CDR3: CASSLGRGSNQPQHF. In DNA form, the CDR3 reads TGTGCCAGCAGTTTGGGCAGGGGGAGCAATCAGCCCCAGCATTTT.

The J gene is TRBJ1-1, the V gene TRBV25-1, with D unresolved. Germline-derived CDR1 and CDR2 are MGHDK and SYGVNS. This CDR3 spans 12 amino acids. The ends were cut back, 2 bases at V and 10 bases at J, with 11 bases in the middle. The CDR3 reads CASSETASGAFF. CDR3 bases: TGTGCCAGCAGTGAAACGGCCAGTGGAGCTTTCTTT.

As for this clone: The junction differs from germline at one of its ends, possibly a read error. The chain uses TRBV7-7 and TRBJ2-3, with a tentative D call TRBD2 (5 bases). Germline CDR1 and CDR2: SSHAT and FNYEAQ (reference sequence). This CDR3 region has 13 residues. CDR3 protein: CASSSSAADTQYF. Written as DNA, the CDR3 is TGTGCTAGCAGCTCCTCAGCGGCAGATACGCAGTATTTT.

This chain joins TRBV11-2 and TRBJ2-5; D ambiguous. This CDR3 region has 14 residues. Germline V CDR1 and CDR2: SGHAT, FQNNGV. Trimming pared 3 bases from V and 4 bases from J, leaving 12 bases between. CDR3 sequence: CASSFSGVRETQYF. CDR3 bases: TGTGCCAGCAGCTTTTCAGGCGTCCGAGAGACCCAGTACTTC.